This T cell receptor (beta chain) was obtained from a study of T cell clones after liver transplantation. About the research overall: TCRbeta sequencing after a pre-transplant mixed lymphocyte reaction identified graft-donor-reactive clones, later tracked in post-transplant blood. Study-wide results and limits: Compared with third party-reactive sequences, donor-reactive ones declined more, independent of withdrawal success. A significant post-transplant drop in circulating graft-donor-reactive CD4 TCRbeta sequences occurred in most of the 8 subjects.

This clone was recorded only once. Its antigen is not identified. Some clones are missing from TCRdb's copy, which holds only in-frame ones; the method was immunoSEQ multiplex PCR. The sample lists some 34,000 clones; approximately 96% were seen once. Trimming removed 2 bases from V and 7 bases from J, with 12 bases in between. The CDR3 has 14 residues. The germline gives CDR1 SGDLS, CDR2 YYNGEE. Sequenced material: CD8+ T cells from blood, taken 12 months after liver transplant. The genes are TRBV9 and TRBJ2-2; D is ambiguous. This TCR came from a human patient who received a liver transplant. The T cells may come from the graft donor. The CDR3 DNA is TGTGCCAGCAGCGTCGTGGCCTTAGACGGGGAGCTGTTTTTT. Protein: CASSVVALDGELFF.